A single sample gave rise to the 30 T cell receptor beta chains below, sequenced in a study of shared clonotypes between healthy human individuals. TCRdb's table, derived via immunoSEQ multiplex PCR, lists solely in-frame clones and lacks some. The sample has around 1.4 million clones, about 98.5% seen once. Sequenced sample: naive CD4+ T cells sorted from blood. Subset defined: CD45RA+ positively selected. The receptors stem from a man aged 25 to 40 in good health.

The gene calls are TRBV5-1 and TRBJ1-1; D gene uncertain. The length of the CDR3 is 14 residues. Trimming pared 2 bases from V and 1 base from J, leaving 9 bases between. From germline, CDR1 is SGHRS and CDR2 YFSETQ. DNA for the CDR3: TGCGCCAGCAGCTTTCAGGTCAGGAACACTGAAGCTTTCTTT. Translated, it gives CASSFQVRNTEAFF.

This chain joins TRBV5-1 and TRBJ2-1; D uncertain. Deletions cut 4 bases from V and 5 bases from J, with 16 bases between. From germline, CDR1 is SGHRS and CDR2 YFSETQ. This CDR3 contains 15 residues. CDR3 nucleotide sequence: TGCGCCAGCAGCCAGGAAAGTCTCCGGCACAATGAGCAGTTCTTC. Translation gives CASSQESLRHNEQFF.

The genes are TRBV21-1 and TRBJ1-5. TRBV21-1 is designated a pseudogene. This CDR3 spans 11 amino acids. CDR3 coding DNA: TGTGCCAGCAGCACTCCCGGTTGCCAGCATTTT. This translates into CASSTPGCQHF.

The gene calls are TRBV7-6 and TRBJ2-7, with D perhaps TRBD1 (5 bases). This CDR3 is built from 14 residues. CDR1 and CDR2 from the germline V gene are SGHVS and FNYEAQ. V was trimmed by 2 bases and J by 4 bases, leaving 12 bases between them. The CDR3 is CASSLQFQGYEQYF. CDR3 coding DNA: TGTGCCAGCAGCTTACAATTCCAGGGTTACGAGCAGTACTTC.

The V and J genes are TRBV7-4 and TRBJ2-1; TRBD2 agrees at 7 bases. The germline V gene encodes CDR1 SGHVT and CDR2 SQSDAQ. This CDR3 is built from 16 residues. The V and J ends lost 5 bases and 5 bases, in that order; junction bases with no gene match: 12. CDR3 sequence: CASSPKRLAEDNEQFF. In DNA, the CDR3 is TGTGCCAGCAGCCCAAAGCGTCTAGCGGAGGACAATGAGCAGTTCTTC.

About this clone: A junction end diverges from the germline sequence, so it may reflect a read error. Here the CDR3 DNA reads TGTGCCAGCAGCGACGAACGGGACAGTCGGTTC. It specifies CASSDERDSRF. The rearrangement joins TRBV5-4 to TRBJ2-7, with 7 positions matching TRBD1. The germline CDR1 and CDR2 sequences are SGHNT and YYREEE (reference sequence). The CDR3 extends over 11 amino acids.

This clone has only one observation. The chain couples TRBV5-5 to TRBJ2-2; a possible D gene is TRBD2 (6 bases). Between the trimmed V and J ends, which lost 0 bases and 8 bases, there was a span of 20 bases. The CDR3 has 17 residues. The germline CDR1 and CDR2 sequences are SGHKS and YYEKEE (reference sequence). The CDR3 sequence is CASSLVTPGLGGGELFF. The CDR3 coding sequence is TGTGCCAGCAGCTTGGTGACCCCAGGACTGGGAGGTGGGGAGCTGTTTTTT.

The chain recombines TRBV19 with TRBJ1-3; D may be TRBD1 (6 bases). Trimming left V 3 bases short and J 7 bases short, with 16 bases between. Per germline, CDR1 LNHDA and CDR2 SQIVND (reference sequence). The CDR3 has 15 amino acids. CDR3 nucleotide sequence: TGTGCCAGTAGTATTGCCAGGGGATCTCGGAACACCATATATTTT. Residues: CASSIARGSRNTIYF.

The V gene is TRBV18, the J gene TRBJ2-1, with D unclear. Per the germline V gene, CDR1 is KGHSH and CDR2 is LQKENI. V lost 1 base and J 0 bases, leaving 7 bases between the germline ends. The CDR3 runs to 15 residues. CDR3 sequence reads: CASSPRGSSYNEQFF. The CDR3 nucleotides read TGTGCCAGCTCACCACGGGGTAGCTCCTACAATGAGCAGTTCTTC.

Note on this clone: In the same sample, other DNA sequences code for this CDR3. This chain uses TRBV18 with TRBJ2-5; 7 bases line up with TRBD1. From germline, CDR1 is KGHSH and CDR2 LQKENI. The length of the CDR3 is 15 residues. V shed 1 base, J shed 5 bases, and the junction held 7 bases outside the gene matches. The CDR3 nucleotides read TGTGCCAGCTCACCACTACAGGGGCTTCGGGAGACCCAGTACTTC. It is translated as CASSPLQGLRETQYF.

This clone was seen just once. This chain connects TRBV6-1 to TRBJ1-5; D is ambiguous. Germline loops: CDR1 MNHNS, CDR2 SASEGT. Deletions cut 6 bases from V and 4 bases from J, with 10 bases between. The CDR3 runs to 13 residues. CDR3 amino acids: CASRESANQPQHF. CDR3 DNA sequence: TGTGCCAGCAGGGAGTCTGCAAATCAGCCCCAGCATTTT.

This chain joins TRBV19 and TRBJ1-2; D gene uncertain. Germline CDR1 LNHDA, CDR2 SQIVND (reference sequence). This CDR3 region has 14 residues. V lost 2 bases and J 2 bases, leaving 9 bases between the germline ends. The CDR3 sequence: CASSISGPNYGYTF. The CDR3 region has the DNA TGTGCCAGTAGTATATCTGGGCCCAACTATGGCTACACCTTC.

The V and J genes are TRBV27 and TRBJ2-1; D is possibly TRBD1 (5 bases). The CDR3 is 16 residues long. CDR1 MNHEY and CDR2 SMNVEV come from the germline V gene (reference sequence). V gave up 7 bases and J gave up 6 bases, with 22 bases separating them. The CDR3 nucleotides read TGTGCCAGCATACGATTAGGGGTCTCGAGCGCCAATGAGCAGTTCTTC. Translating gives CASIRLGVSSANEQFF.

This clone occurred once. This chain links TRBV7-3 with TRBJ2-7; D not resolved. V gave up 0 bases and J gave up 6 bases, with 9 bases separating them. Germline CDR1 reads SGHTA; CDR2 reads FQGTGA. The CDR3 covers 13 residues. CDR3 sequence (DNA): TGTGCCAGCAGCTTAACCCTTGGCACCGAGCAGTACTTC. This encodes CASSLTLGTEQYF.

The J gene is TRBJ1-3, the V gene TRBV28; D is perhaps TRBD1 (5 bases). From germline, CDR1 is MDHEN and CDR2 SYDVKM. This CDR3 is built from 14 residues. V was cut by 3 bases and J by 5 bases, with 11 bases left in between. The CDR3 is CASSFRGRRNTIYF. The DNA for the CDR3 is TGTGCCAGCAGTTTCCGGGGCCGGAGAAACACCATATATTTT.

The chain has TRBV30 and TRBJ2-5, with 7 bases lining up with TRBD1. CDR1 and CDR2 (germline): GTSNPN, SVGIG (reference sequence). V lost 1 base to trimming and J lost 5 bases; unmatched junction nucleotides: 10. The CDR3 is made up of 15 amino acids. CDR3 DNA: TGTGCCTGGAGTGCGGGACAGCTCTCACGGGAGACCCAGTACTTC. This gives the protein CAWSAGQLSRETQYF. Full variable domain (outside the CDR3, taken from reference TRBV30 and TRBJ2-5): SQTIHQWPATLVQPVGSPLSLECTVEGTSNPNLYWYRQAAGRGLQLLFYSVGIGQISSEVPQNLSASRPQDRQFILSSKKLLLSDSGFYLCAWSAGQLSRETQYFGPGTRLLVL.

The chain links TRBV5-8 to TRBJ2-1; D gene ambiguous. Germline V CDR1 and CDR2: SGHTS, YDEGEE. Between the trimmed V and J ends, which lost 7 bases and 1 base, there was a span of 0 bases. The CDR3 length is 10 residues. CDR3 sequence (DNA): TGTGCCAGCTCCTACAATGAGCAGTTCTTC. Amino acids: CASSYNEQFF.

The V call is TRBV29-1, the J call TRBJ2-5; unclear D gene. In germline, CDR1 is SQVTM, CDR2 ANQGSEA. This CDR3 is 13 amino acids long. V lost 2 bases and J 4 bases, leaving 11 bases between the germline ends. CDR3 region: CSVEQNVGETQYF. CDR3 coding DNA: TGCAGCGTTGAACAGAATGTCGGAGAGACCCAGTACTTC.

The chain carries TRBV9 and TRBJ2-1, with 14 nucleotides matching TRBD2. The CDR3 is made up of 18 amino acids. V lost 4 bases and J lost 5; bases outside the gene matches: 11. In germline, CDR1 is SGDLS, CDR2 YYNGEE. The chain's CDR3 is CASSSGLAGDLMDNEQFF. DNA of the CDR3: TGTGCCAGCAGCTCGGGACTAGCGGGAGACCTCATGGACAATGAGCAGTTCTTC.

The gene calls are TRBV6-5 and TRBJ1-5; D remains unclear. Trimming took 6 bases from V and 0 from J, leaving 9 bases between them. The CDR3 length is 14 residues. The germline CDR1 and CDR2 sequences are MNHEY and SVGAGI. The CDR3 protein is CASRRTNSNQPQHF. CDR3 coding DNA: TGTGCCAGCAGACGGACGAATAGCAATCAGCCCCAGCATTTT.

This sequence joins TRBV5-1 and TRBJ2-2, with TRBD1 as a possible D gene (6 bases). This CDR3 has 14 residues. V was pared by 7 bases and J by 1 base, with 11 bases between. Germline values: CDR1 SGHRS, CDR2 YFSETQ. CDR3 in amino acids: CASAGTLNTGELFF. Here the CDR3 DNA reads TGCGCCAGCGCCGGGACATTGAACACCGGGGAGCTGTTTTTT.

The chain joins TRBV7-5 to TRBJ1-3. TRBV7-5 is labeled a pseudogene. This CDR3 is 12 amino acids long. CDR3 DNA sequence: TGTGCCAGAAGGGTTTCTGGAAACACCATATATTTT. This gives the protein CARRVSGNTIYF.

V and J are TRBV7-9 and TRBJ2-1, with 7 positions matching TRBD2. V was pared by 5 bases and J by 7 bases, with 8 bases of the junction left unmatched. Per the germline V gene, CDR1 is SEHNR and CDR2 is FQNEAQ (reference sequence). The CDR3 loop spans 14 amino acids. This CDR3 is CASSRGDYQNEQFF. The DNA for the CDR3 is TGTGCCAGCAGCCGAGGGGACTATCAAAATGAGCAGTTCTTC.

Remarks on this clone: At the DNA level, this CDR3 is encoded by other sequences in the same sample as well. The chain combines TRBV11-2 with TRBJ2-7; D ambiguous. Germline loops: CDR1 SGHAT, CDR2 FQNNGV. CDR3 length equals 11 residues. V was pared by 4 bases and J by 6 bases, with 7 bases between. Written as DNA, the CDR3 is TGTGCCAGCAGCTCCCTTTTCGAGCAGTACTTC. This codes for CASSSLFEQYF.

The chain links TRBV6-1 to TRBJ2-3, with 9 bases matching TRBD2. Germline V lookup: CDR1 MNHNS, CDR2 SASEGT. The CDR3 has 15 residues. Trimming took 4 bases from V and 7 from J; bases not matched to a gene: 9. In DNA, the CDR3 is TGTGCCAGCAGTGCAACCTGGCGGGGGGGGCATACGCAGTATTTT. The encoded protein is CASSATWRGGHTQYF.

CDR3 coding DNA: TGTGCCAGCAGCTTAGGGTCTTCGGGCTCCTACGAGCAGTACTTC. It codes for CASSLGSSGSYEQYF. The V call is TRBV7-2, the J call TRBJ2-7; D not certain. With 1 base removed from V and 0 bases from J, the gap between germline ends came to 10 bases. Looked up from germline, CDR1 is SGHTA and CDR2 is FQGNSA. The CDR3 sequence is 15 residues long. The whole variable domain, remainder taken from reference TRBV7-2 and TRBJ2-7, is GAGVSQSPSNKVTEKGKDVELRCDPISGHTALYWYRQSLGQGLEFLIYFQGNSAPDKSGLPSDRFSAERTGGSVSTLTIQRTQQEDSAVYLCASSLGSSGSYEQYFGPGTRLTVT.

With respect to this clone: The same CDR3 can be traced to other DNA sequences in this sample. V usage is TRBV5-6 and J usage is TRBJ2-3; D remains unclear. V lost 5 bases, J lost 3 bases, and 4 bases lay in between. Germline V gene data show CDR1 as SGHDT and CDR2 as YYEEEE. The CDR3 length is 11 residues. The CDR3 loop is CASSLTDTQYF. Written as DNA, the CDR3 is TGTGCCAGCAGTCTTACAGATACGCAGTATTTT.

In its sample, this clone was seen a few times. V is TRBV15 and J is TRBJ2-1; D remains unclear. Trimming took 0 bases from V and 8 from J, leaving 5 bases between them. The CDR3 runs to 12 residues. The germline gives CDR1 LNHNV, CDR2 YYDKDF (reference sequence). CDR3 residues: CATSRDSDEQFF. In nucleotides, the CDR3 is TGTGCCACCAGCAGAGATTCGGATGAGCAGTTCTTC.

CDR3 coding DNA: TGTGCCAGCAGTGTTACCCCTACCGGGGTTACGCAGTATTTT. As protein: CASSVTPTGVTQYF. The V and J genes are TRBV27 and TRBJ2-3, with D tentatively TRBD2 (5 bases). Trimming cost V 5 bases and J 8 bases, with 17 bases left between them. CDR1 is MNHEY and CDR2 is SMNVEV in the germline V gene (reference sequence). The CDR3 extends over 14 amino acids.

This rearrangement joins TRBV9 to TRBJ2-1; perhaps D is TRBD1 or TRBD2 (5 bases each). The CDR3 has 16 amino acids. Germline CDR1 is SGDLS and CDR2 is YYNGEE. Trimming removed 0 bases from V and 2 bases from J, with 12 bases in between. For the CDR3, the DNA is TGTGCCAGCAGCGTAGGTGTCGGGGCGGCCTACAATGAGCAGTTCTTC. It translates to CASSVGVGAAYNEQFF. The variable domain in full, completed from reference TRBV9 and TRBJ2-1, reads DSGVTQTPKHLITATGQRVTLRCSPRSGDLSVYWYQQSLDQGLQFLIQYYNGEERAKGNILERFSAQQFPDLHSELNLSSLELGDSALYFCASSVGVGAAYNEQFFGPGTRLTVL.